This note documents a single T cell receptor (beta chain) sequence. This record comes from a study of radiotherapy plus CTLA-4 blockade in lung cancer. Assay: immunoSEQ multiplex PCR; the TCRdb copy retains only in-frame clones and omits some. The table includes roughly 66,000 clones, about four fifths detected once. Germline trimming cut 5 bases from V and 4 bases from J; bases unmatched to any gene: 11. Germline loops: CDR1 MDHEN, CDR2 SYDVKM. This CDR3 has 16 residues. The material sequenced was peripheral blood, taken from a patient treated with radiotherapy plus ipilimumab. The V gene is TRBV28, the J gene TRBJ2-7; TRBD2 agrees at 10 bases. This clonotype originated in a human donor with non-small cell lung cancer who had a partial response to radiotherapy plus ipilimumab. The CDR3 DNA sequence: TGTGCCAGCAGTCCCCGACCCGGGACTAGCGCGTACGAGCAGTACTTC. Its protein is CASSPRPGTSAYEQYF.